These T cell receptor beta chains were read from a single sample in a study of blood T cell repertoires in COVID-19. The data were produced by immunoSEQ multiplex PCR, yet TCRdb's version contains in-frame clones alone and is incomplete. The top ten hold about 10% of the sample, which has 100,000 or so clones, approximately 85% seen once. The source material was peripheral blood. These TCRs come from a middle-aged man with active or convalescent COVID-19. Each CDR3 is given with its conserved first and last residue. D genes are given only for firm matches. Rows give clone size only sometimes, using once, few, many, or a class for an expanded clone.

J: TRBJ1-3
size: .
V: TRBV19
D: .
DNA: TGTGCCGGATCCAGAGGGGGTGGAAACACCATATATTTT
CDR3: CAGSRGGGNTIYF

J: TRBJ1-4
size: many
V: TRBV6-6
D: TRBD1
DNA: TGTGCCAGCGGATCGACAGGGTCTGAAAAACTGTTTTTT
CDR3: CASGSTGSEKLFF

J: TRBJ2-4
size: .
V: TRBV19
D: .
DNA: TGTGCCAGTAGGCAGGACTTAGCCAAAAACATTCAGTACTTC
CDR3: CASRQDLAKNIQYF

J: TRBJ1-1
size: .
V: TRBV18
D: TRBD1
DNA: TGTGCCAGCGTGGGACAGGGGCCGAACACTGAAGCTTTCTTT
CDR3: CASVGQGPNTEAFF

J: TRBJ2-7
size: few
V: TRBV6-2/TRBV6-3
D: .
DNA: TGTGCCAGCAGTTATCGGGTTGACGAGCAGTACTTC
CDR3: CASSYRVDEQYF

J: TRBJ2-1
size: .
V: TRBV18
D: .
DNA: TGTGCCAGCTCACCTAACAGACAGTGGTCGCTCTTC
CDR3: CASSPNRQWSLF

J: TRBJ2-1
size: .
V: TRBV4-2
D: TRBD1
DNA: TGTGCCAGCAGCCAAGACGGACAGGGGGCGAATGAGCAGTTCTTC
CDR3: CASSQDGQGANEQFF

J: TRBJ1-2
size: .
V: TRBV25-1
D: TRBD1
DNA: TGTGCCAGCAGTAGCTGGACAGGGGGCGCGGGCTACACCTTC
CDR3: CASSSWTGGAGYTF

J: TRBJ1-2
size: .
V: TRBV7-9
D: TRBD1
DNA: TGTGCCAGCACCAAGCCACAGGGGCTCTATGGCTACACCTTC
CDR3: CASTKPQGLYGYTF

J: TRBJ1-2
size: .
V: TRBV19
D: TRBD1
DNA: TGTGCCAGTAGTATCGACAGGGCGTATGGCTACACCTTC
CDR3: CASSIDRAYGYTF

J: TRBJ1-3
size: .
V: TRBV6-5
D: .
DNA: TGTGCCAGCGTCTCATCGTACGGTGGAAACACCATATATTTT
CDR3: CASVSSYGGNTIYF